This is a list of T cell receptor beta chains from one sample in a study of OX40 agonist ivuxolimab in advanced cancers. The protocol was immunoSEQ multiplex PCR, while the TCRdb copy is restricted to in-frame clones and leaves out a portion. This table has around 40,000 clones, less than 85% appearing once. The source was CD4+ or CD8+ T cells sorted from blood, collected in a trial of the OX40 agonist ivuxolimab. The receptors shown here come from an adult with an advanced solid tumor such as melanoma, head and neck, liver or kidney cancer. The CDR3 runs from the conserved cysteine through the conserved F or W. D genes are given only for firm matches. A row's size may be missing; if present it is once, few, many or a size class.

j_call: TRBJ1-5; clone_size: few; d_call: -; v_call: TRBV19; cdr3_nt: TGTGCCACCCAGGGTCCACATGGCAATCAGCCCCAGCATTTT; cdr3_aa: CATQGPHGNQPQHF
j_call: TRBJ2-1; clone_size: few; d_call: -; v_call: TRBV5-4; cdr3_nt: TGTGCCAGCAGCTTGCGGTCGAGCTCCTACAATGAGCAGTTCTTC; cdr3_aa: CASSLRSSSYNEQFF
j_call: TRBJ2-1; clone_size: -; d_call: -; v_call: TRBV5-4; cdr3_nt: TGTGCCAGCAGCCGAGACGGGTACAATGAGCAGTTCTTC; cdr3_aa: CASSRDGYNEQFF
j_call: TRBJ2-2; clone_size: -; d_call: -; v_call: TRBV30; cdr3_nt: TGTGCCTGGAGTCGCGGGACTGCTGACACCGGGGAGCTGTTTTTT; cdr3_aa: CAWSRGTADTGELFF
j_call: TRBJ2-3; clone_size: few; d_call: -; v_call: TRBV7-2; cdr3_nt: TGTGCCAGCAGCTTAGTGGACTACACAGATACGCAGTATTTT; cdr3_aa: CASSLVDYTDTQYF
j_call: TRBJ1-6; clone_size: few; d_call: -; v_call: TRBV21-1; cdr3_nt: TGTGCCAGCAGCAAAGGGAGCTCAGCGGGGTATGGAAAACCCCTCCACTTT; cdr3_aa: CASSKGSSAGYGKPLHF
j_call: TRBJ2-1; clone_size: -; d_call: -; v_call: TRBV7-2; cdr3_nt: TGTGCCAGCAGCTTACAGGGTTGGGGGAATGAGCAGTTCTTC; cdr3_aa: CASSLQGWGNEQFF
j_call: TRBJ2-2; clone_size: -; d_call: TRBD2; v_call: TRBV4-1; cdr3_nt: TGCGCCAGCAGCCCTCAGACTAGCGGGGGGAGGAGACTGAACACCGGGGAGCTGTTTTTT; cdr3_aa: CASSPQTSGGRRLNTGELFF
j_call: TRBJ2-1; clone_size: -; d_call: TRBD1; v_call: TRBV29-1; cdr3_nt: TGCAGCGTTCGTGGACAGGACCTCCAGAGCTCCTACAATGAGCAGTTCTTC; cdr3_aa: CSVRGQDLQSSYNEQFF
j_call: TRBJ2-5; clone_size: -; d_call: -; v_call: TRBV29-1; cdr3_nt: TGCAGCGCGCGCCAGGGAAAGGGGGAGACCCAGTACTTC; cdr3_aa: CSARQGKGETQYF